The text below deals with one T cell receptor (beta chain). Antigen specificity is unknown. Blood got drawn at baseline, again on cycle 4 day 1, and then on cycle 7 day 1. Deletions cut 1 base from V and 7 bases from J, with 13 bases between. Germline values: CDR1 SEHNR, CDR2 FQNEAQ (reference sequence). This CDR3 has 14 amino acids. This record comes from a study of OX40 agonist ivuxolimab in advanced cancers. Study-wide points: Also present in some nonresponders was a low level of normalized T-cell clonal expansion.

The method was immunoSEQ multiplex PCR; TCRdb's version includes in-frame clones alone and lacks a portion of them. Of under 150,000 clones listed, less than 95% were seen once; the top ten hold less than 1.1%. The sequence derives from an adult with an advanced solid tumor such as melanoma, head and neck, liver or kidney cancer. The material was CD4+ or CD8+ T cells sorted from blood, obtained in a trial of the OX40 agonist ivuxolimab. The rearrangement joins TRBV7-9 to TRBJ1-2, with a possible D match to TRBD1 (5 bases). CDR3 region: CASSLGGGNLGYTF. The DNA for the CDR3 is TGTGCCAGCAGCTTAGGGGGCGGTAATCTTGGCTACACCTTC.